This paragraph reports one T cell receptor beta chain. The antigen remains undetermined. These data belong to a study of shared clonotypes between healthy human individuals. Whole-study results and caveats: In general, naive subsets displayed greater estimated richness than memory subsets did.

A deep-level run was used for the assay. The method was immunoSEQ multiplex PCR; TCRdb's version includes in-frame clones alone and lacks a portion of them. The sample contains around 200,000 clones, 65% to 80% of which appear only once. The split of CD4+ cells yielded CD45RA+ naive and CD45RA-negative memory subsets. This clonotype was obtained from a man aged 30 to 39 in good health. Input material: memory CD4+ T cells sorted from blood. Described subset: CD45RA-negative fraction.

Here the CDR3 DNA reads TGCGCCAGCAGCTTGGGTCAGGACACAGATACGCAGTATTTT. Amino acid sequence: CASSLGQDTDTQYF. This sequence joins TRBV5-1 and TRBJ2-3; D gene unclear. With 0 bases removed from V and 2 bases from J, the gap between germline ends came to 7 bases. The CDR3 extends over 14 amino acids. Germline values: CDR1 SGHRS, CDR2 YFSETQ.